The 24 T cell receptor beta chains below come from one sample, sequenced in a study of blood T cells in healthy people across ages. A sample-barcoded 5' primer and a J-beta primer mix were used in a second PCR of roughly 7 to 11 cycles. Via MiXCR, TCRdb re-called the 5' RACE reads, giving one row per CDR3 protein. The sample records about a million distinct CDR3 sequences, around two fifths being singletons. Sequencing was done on a sample of blood. The source is a man between 18 and 35 years old in good health.

The chain employs TRBV27 and TRBJ1-2; 8 bases are a match to TRBD1. V was clipped by 6 bases and J by 2 bases; unmatched bases: 11. The CDR3 loop spans 16 amino acids. Looked up from germline, CDR1 is MNHEY and CDR2 is SMNVEV (reference sequence). CDR3 sequence reads: CASSRGRDRNNYGYTF. The CDR3 nucleotides read TGTGCCAGCAGCCGAGGTAGGGACAGGAACAACTATGGCTACACCTTC.

This clonotype was observed at least ten times. The chain uses TRBV6-5 and TRBJ1-5; tentative D call: TRBD1 (6 bases). V shed 6 bases and J shed 4 bases, with 13 bases lying between them. Germline V gene lookup returns CDR1 MNHEY and CDR2 SVGAGI. The CDR3 runs to 14 residues. CDR3: CASSVSGVNQPQHF. The CDR3 DNA is TGTGCCAGCAGCGTGTCAGGGGTAAATCAGCCCCAGCATTTT.

Of note for this clonotype: A much larger clone is a single base away; this may be a read error. The rearrangement joins TRBV21-1 to TRBJ1-4; whether TRBD1, the table's D call, matches the DNA was not checked. TRBV21-1 is shown as a pseudogene. This CDR3 has 16 residues. CDR3 coding DNA: TGTGCCAGCAGCAAGGGACAGGTATCAACTAATGAAAAACTGTTTTTT. Translation gives CASSKGQVSTNEKLFF.

This clonotype was observed a handful of times. The V and J genes are TRBV6-2 or TRBV6-3 and TRBJ2-1; 12 bases are a match to TRBD1. The CDR3 spans 17 residues. The germline CDR1 and CDR2 sequences are MNHEY and SVGEGT. Losses at the gene ends were 10 bases for V and 0 bases for J; bases not matched to a gene: 10. DNA for the CDR3: TGTGCCACTTGGGGACAGGGGGCCCACATCTCCTACAATGAGCAGTTCTTC. Residues: CATWGQGAHISYNEQFF.

This clonotype was observed a few times. This clone may be a read error of a much larger clone one base away. The rearrangement uses TRBV7-9 and TRBJ2-3; D gene unclear. This CDR3 is 11 amino acids long. V lost 1 base, J lost 7 bases, and 3 bases lay in between. Germline V gives CDR1 SEHNR, CDR2 FQNEAQ (reference sequence). CDR3 sequence reads: CASSLEHTQYF. DNA of the CDR3: TGTGCCAGCAGCTTAGAACATACGCAGTATTTT.

About this clonotype itself: The germline gene is not matched at one end of the junction; a read error may be the cause. The chain recombines TRBV7-9 with TRBJ1-1; a possible D gene is TRBD1 (5 bases). This CDR3 is 15 amino acids long. CDR1 SEHNR and CDR2 FQNEAQ come from the germline V gene (reference sequence). The CDR3 DNA follows: TGTACCAGCAGCCAGATCGGGGCAGACGGCACTGAAGCTTTCTTT. Encoded protein: CTSSQIGADGTEAFF.

This clonotype was recorded once. V is TRBV7-8 and J is TRBJ1-5, with D possibly being TRBD1 (6 bases). The V end was cut by 5 bases, the J end by 6 bases, with 17 bases between. This CDR3 contains 15 residues. Germline assignment: CDR1 SGHVS and CDR2 FQNEAQ. The CDR3 DNA reads TGTGCCAGCAGCAAAAGTCGGGGGGCGATTCAGCCCCAGCATTTT. It translates to CASSKSRGAIQPQHF.

The gene calls are TRBV15 and TRBJ2-7; either TRBD1 or TRBD2 may supply D (5 bases each). The CDR3 runs 15 residues. The V gene lost 8 bases and the J gene lost 2 bases, with 19 bases spanning the gap. Germline V CDR1 and CDR2: LNHNV, YYDKDF (reference sequence). CDR3 DNA: TGTGCCACCGTTACTCAAATCGGGGCAGCCTACGAGCAGTACTTC. Translated, it gives CATVTQIGAAYEQYF.

The chain employs TRBV13 and TRBJ1-2; D remains ambiguous. Per the germline V gene, CDR1 is PRHDT and CDR2 is FYEKMQ (reference sequence). V was cut by 3 bases and J by 4 bases, with 12 bases left in between. The CDR3 totals 14 residues. DNA for the CDR3: TGTGCCAGCAGCTTCCGGAGGCTGAGCTATGGCTACACCTTC. Its protein is CASSFRRLSYGYTF.

V and J are TRBV9 and TRBJ1-1, with D perhaps TRBD1 (6 bases). Germline V gene sequence: CDR1 SGDLS, CDR2 YYNGEE. The CDR3 has 15 amino acids. V was pared by 4 bases and J by 3 bases, with 16 bases between. This CDR3 is CASSPRGLADTEAFF. The CDR3 DNA sequence: TGTGCCAGCAGCCCCCGGGGGCTCGCAGACACTGAAGCTTTCTTT.

The CDR3 spells CASSLHLGSITYNEQFF. CDR3 DNA sequence: TGTGCCAGCAGCTTACACCTGGGCAGTATTACCTACAATGAGCAGTTCTTC. The gene calls are TRBV7-9 and TRBJ2-1; no definite D call. The germline V gene has CDR1 SEHNR and CDR2 FQNEAQ (reference sequence). Trimming removed 2 bases at V and 2 bases at J, with 16 bases between. The CDR3 sequence is 17 residues long.

As for this clonotype: Germline is not matched at one junction end, which may reflect a read error. This chain links TRBV6-1 with TRBJ1-2, with D possibly matching TRBD1 (6 bases). The CDR3 length is 13 residues. The germline V gene has CDR1 MNHNS and CDR2 SASEGT. CDR3 region: CACSQGQSYGYTF. CDR3 coding DNA: TGTGCCTGCAGTCAAGGACAGAGCTATGGCTACACCTTC.

The sample holds a few counts of this clonotype. The chain links TRBV2 to TRBJ1-6, with no clear D. The CDR3 length is 11 residues. CDR1 is SNHLY and CDR2 is FYNNEI in the germline V gene. Trimming pared 5 bases from V and 15 bases from J, leaving 11 bases between. Here the CDR3 reads CASSNGFLLHF. CDR3 in DNA: TGTGCCAGCAGTAATGGGTTTCTCCTCCACTTT.

Concerning this clonotype: A read error may be the cause here, since a much bigger clone is one base away. The genes are TRBV7-6 and TRBJ2-5; D possibly corresponds to TRBD2 (6 bases). Trimming left V 5 bases short and J 11 bases short, with 18 bases between. CDR1 is SGHVS and CDR2 is FNYEAQ in the germline V gene. The CDR3 is 13 amino acids. The CDR3 DNA reads as TGTGCCAGCAGCACGACTAGTTACAATGAGCAGTACTTC. It codes for CASSTTSYNEQYF.

The J gene is TRBJ2-3, the V gene TRBV29-1, with D possibly TRBD2 on 5 matching bases. There are 13 residues in the CDR3. In germline, CDR1 is SQVTM, CDR2 ANQGSEA. V gave up 5 bases and J gave up 6 bases, with 15 bases separating them. CDR3 coding DNA: TGCAGCGTTCTCAGCGGCGTTTTGGATACGCAGTATTTT. Translation: CSVLSGVLDTQYF.

V and J are TRBV27 and TRBJ1-4; maybe TRBD1 (5 bases). The CDR3 consists of 15 residues. The V and J ends lost 0 bases and 8 bases respectively, with 13 bases between them. Germline CDR1 is MNHEY and CDR2 is SMNVEV (reference sequence). As DNA, the CDR3 is TGTGCCAGCAGTTTATCGTTGGGGCTGCGAGAAAAACTGTTTTTT. Amino acids: CASSLSLGLREKLFF.

The chain joins TRBV11-2 to TRBJ2-1, with D possibly TRBD1 on 5 matching bases. The CDR3 has 16 amino acids. V gave up 0 bases and J gave up 8 bases, with 17 bases separating them. Germline CDR1 is SGHAT and CDR2 is FQNNGV. CDR3: CASSLDWPGPSDEQFF. CDR3 nucleotides: TGTGCCAGCAGCTTAGATTGGCCAGGGCCTTCGGATGAGCAGTTCTTC.

This chain links TRBV5-1 with TRBJ1-1; 9 bases are shared with TRBD1. Germline V gene lookup returns CDR1 SGHRS and CDR2 YFSETQ. The CDR3 runs 15 residues. V shed 0 bases and J 6 bases; nucleotides not matched to a gene: 6. The CDR3 bases are TGCGCCAGCAGCTTGGGGGTGGACAGGGGCGCTGAAGCTTTCTTT. Its translation is CASSLGVDRGAEAFF.

This clonotype was recorded at least ten times. V usage is TRBV2 and J usage is TRBJ2-3; D perhaps matches TRBD1 (6 bases). Per germline, CDR1 SNHLY and CDR2 FYNNEI. Deletions cut 10 bases from V and 2 bases from J, with 13 bases between. There are 13 residues in the CDR3. As DNA, the CDR3 is TGTGCCACCGGGGACACCAACACAGATACGCAGTATTTT. Translation gives CATGDTNTDTQYF.

This clonotype was seen a few times. This chain connects TRBV6-2 or TRBV6-3 to TRBJ1-1; D call uncertain. Trimming took 6 bases from V and 7 from J, leaving 27 bases between them. Germline V gives CDR1 MNHEY, CDR2 SVGEGT. The CDR3 loop spans 17 amino acids. The CDR3 region is CASSNGGYGSQEGEAFF. Here the CDR3 DNA reads TGTGCCAGCAGCAATGGTGGTTACGGGTCTCAGGAGGGTGAAGCTTTCTTT.

The J gene is TRBJ2-3, the V gene TRBV25-1, with D possibly TRBD2 on 6 matching bases. The CDR3 totals 16 residues. Germline lookup yields CDR1 MGHDK and CDR2 SYGVNS. Trimming cost V 3 bases and J 0 bases, with 13 bases left between them. The CDR3 sequence: CASSEGRFTSTDTQYF. In DNA, the CDR3 is TGTGCCAGCAGTGAGGGGAGGTTCACTAGCACAGATACGCAGTATTTT.

The CDR3, as DNA: TGTGCCAGCAGCACCGGGGGACTCCAAGAGACCCAGTACTTC. Amino acid sequence: CASSTGGLQETQYF. The chain has TRBV7-2 and TRBJ2-5; a possible D gene is TRBD2 (6 bases). The ends were cut back, 5 bases at V and 1 base at J, with 11 bases in the middle. This CDR3 has 14 amino acids. Germline V CDR1 and CDR2: SGHTA, FQGNSA. The variable domain in full, with the rest retrieved from reference TRBV7-2 and TRBJ2-5, is GAGVSQSPSNKVTEKGKDVELRCDPISGHTALYWYRQSLGQGLEFLIYFQGNSAPDKSGLPSDRFSAERTGGSVSTLTIQRTQQEDSAVYLCASSTGGLQETQYFGPGTRLLVL.

The V and J genes are TRBV5-1 and TRBJ2-1; D gene unclear. V was shortened by 4 bases and J by 3 bases, with 8 bases between the two germline ends. The CDR3 covers 13 residues. Looked up from germline, CDR1 is SGHRS and CDR2 is YFSETQ. CDR3 loop: CASSVSDYNEQFF. Written as DNA, the CDR3 is TGCGCCAGCAGCGTGAGCGACTACAATGAGCAGTTCTTC.

The chain combines TRBV2 with TRBJ1-2; D ambiguous. Germline V gene sequence: CDR1 SNHLY, CDR2 FYNNEI. The V end was cut by 6 bases, the J end by 7 bases, with 12 bases between. The CDR3 has 12 amino acids. The CDR3 coding sequence is TGTGCCAGCAGCCAGCTCCGAGGTGGCTACACCTTC. Encoded protein: CASSQLRGGYTF.